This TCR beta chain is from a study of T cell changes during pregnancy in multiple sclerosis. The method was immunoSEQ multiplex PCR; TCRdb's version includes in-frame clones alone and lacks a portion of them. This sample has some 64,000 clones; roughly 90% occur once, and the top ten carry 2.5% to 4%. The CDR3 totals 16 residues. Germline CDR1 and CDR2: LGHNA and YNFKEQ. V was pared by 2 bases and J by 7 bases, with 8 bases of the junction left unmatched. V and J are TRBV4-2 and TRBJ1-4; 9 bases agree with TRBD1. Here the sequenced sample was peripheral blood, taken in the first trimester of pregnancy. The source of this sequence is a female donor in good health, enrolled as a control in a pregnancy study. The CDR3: CASSQIEGTGFEKLFF. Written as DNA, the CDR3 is TGTGCCAGCAGCCAAATTGAAGGGACAGGGTTTGAAAAACTGTTTTTT.